This is a list of T cell receptor beta chains from one sample in a study of T cells in tuberculosis. TCRdb's table, derived via immunoSEQ multiplex PCR, lists solely in-frame clones and lacks some. The sample shows tens of thousands of clones, roughly 88% of them seen only once. The sequenced material came from CD1b-GMM tetramer-negative cells sorted from PBMCs. The receptors here all came from an adult woman with latent tuberculosis. CDR3s include the opening cysteine and the closing phenylalanine or tryptophan. Each record gives: D gene, V gene, clone size, J gene, CDR3 length, CDR3 DNA, CDR3 protein. A D gene is named only where the DNA matches it firmly. Only part of the rows carry a size: once, few, many, or a class if the clone is expanded.

d_gene: TRBD1
v_gene: TRBV10-3
abundance: NA
j_gene: TRBJ1-1
len: 14
CDR3nt: TGTGCCATCAGCCTCGGGACAGGAGGCACTGAAGCTTTCTTT
CDR3aa: CAISLGTGGTEAFF

d_gene: NA
v_gene: TRBV19
abundance: few
j_gene: TRBJ1-5
len: 15
CDR3nt: TGTGCCAGTATAGGAGGGGCCTTTGGCAATCAGCCCCAGCATTTT
CDR3aa: CASIGGAFGNQPQHF

d_gene: TRBD1
v_gene: TRBV29-1
abundance: NA
j_gene: TRBJ1-2
len: 13
CDR3nt: TGCAGCGTTACCGTGGGACAGGGCTATGGCTACACCTTC
CDR3aa: CSVTVGQGYGYTF

d_gene: TRBD2
v_gene: TRBV9
abundance: NA
j_gene: TRBJ2-3
len: 15
CDR3nt: TGTGCCAGCAGCGTTACTAGCGGCTACACAGATACGCAGTATTTT
CDR3aa: CASSVTSGYTDTQYF

d_gene: TRBD1
v_gene: TRBV2
abundance: NA
j_gene: TRBJ2-1
len: 14
CDR3nt: TGTGCCAGATCGGGACAGGGGGCCTACAATGAGCAGTTCTTC
CDR3aa: CARSGQGAYNEQFF

d_gene: TRBD1
v_gene: TRBV19
abundance: NA
j_gene: TRBJ2-7
len: 17
CDR3nt: TGTGCCAGTAGTACTCGACCAGGACAGGGGAGCTCCTACGAGCAGTACTTC
CDR3aa: CASSTRPGQGSSYEQYF

d_gene: TRBD1
v_gene: TRBV5-4
abundance: NA
j_gene: TRBJ2-5
len: 15
CDR3nt: TGTGCCAGCAGCCCCGACAGGGGTAATCAAGAGACCCAGTACTTC
CDR3aa: CASSPDRGNQETQYF

d_gene: NA
v_gene: TRBV7-8
abundance: NA
j_gene: TRBJ1-1
len: 14
CDR3nt: TGTGCCAGCAGCTTATGGGGGGACCACACTGAAGCTTTCTTT
CDR3aa: CASSLWGDHTEAFF

d_gene: NA
v_gene: TRBV6-5
abundance: NA
j_gene: TRBJ1-1
len: 13
CDR3nt: TGTGCCAGCAGCCGACTCAGGGGTACTGAAGCTTTCTTT
CDR3aa: CASSRLRGTEAFF

d_gene: NA
v_gene: TRBV7-2
abundance: NA
j_gene: TRBJ2-7
len: 13
CDR3nt: TGTGCCAGCAACCTAGGGGGGGGGTACGAGCAGTACTTC
CDR3aa: CASNLGGGYEQYF

d_gene: TRBD1
v_gene: TRBV29-1
abundance: NA
j_gene: TRBJ1-2
len: 14
CDR3nt: TGCAGCGACTTACAGGGGGCGGATAACTATGGCTACACCTTC
CDR3aa: CSDLQGADNYGYTF

d_gene: TRBD1
v_gene: TRBV10-3
abundance: NA
j_gene: TRBJ1-3
len: 14
CDR3nt: TGTGCCATCACTAATGACAGGGCTGGAAACACCATATATTTT
CDR3aa: CAITNDRAGNTIYF

d_gene: TRBD1
v_gene: TRBV11-2
abundance: NA
j_gene: TRBJ2-1
len: 15
CDR3nt: TGTGCCAGCAGCACCGGACAGGGAGCGGTCAATGAGCAGTTCTTC
CDR3aa: CASSTGQGAVNEQFF

d_gene: NA
v_gene: TRBV27
abundance: once
j_gene: TRBJ2-5
len: 11
CDR3nt: TGTGCCAGCAGCAATCGGGAGACCCAGTACTTC
CDR3aa: CASSNRETQYF

d_gene: TRBD1
v_gene: TRBV19
abundance: NA
j_gene: TRBJ2-3
len: 15
CDR3nt: TGTGCCAGTAGTATGGGACAGGGGGGTTTTGATACGCAGTATTTT
CDR3aa: CASSMGQGGFDTQYF

d_gene: NA
v_gene: TRBV27
abundance: NA
j_gene: TRBJ2-1
len: 16
CDR3nt: TGTGCCAGCAGCCTCCGGACTACTCGACTGTACAATGAGCAGTTCTTC
CDR3aa: CASSLRTTRLYNEQFF

d_gene: NA
v_gene: TRBV27
abundance: NA
j_gene: TRBJ2-3
len: 17
CDR3nt: TGTGCCAGCAGTTTCCCCGGACGCGGCGGGGCCACAGATACGCAGTATTTT
CDR3aa: CASSFPGRGGATDTQYF

d_gene: TRBD2
v_gene: TRBV2
abundance: NA
j_gene: TRBJ2-2
len: 19
CDR3nt: TGTGCCATTCCTAGGTCCGTGGTAGCGGGGGGGCCGTGGACCGGGGAGCTGTTTTTT
CDR3aa: CAIPRSVVAGGPWTGELFF

d_gene: NA
v_gene: TRBV27
abundance: NA
j_gene: TRBJ2-7
len: 14
CDR3nt: TGTGCCAGCTCCCCCCGCAGGGTCGGCTACGAGCAGTACTTC
CDR3aa: CASSPRRVGYEQYF

d_gene: TRBD2
v_gene: TRBV6-4
abundance: few
j_gene: TRBJ2-1
len: 14
CDR3nt: TGTGCCAGCAGTCATAGCGGGGGGACTAATGAGCAGTTCTTC
CDR3aa: CASSHSGGTNEQFF

d_gene: TRBD2
v_gene: TRBV5-1
abundance: NA
j_gene: TRBJ2-3
len: 14
CDR3nt: TGCGCCAGCAGGCGCGGGGGGGCAGAAGATACGCAGTATTTT
CDR3aa: CASRRGGAEDTQYF

d_gene: TRBD2
v_gene: TRBV27
abundance: NA
j_gene: TRBJ2-3
len: 13
CDR3nt: TGTGCCAGCAGTACGACTAGCGCGAATACGCAGTATTTT
CDR3aa: CASSTTSANTQYF

d_gene: TRBD1
v_gene: TRBV15
abundance: NA
j_gene: TRBJ2-7
len: 17
CDR3nt: TGTGCCACCAGCAGAGATCCCTCGGGACAGGGGGCCCACGAGCAGTACTTC
CDR3aa: CATSRDPSGQGAHEQYF

d_gene: NA
v_gene: TRBV2
abundance: NA
j_gene: TRBJ1-5
len: 12
CDR3nt: TGTGCCAGCAGCCCGGGTACGCAGCCCCAGCATTTT
CDR3aa: CASSPGTQPQHF

d_gene: TRBD1
v_gene: TRBV5-6
abundance: NA
j_gene: TRBJ1-6
len: 13
CDR3nt: TGTGCCAGCAGCTTAGACAGGGATTCACCCCTCCACTTT
CDR3aa: CASSLDRDSPLHF

d_gene: TRBD1
v_gene: TRBV27
abundance: NA
j_gene: TRBJ2-1
len: 16
CDR3nt: TGTGCCAGCAGTTTAAGGTTGGGGACAGCCTACAATGAGCAGTTCTTC
CDR3aa: CASSLRLGTAYNEQFF

d_gene: TRBD1
v_gene: TRBV28
abundance: NA
j_gene: TRBJ1-5
len: 15
CDR3nt: TGTGCCAGCAGTATTCGGACAGGGCCTGATCAGCCCCAGCATTTT
CDR3aa: CASSIRTGPDQPQHF

d_gene: NA
v_gene: TRBV7-8
abundance: NA
j_gene: TRBJ2-7
len: 15
CDR3nt: TGTGCCAGCAGCTTAGTTGGGGCCGGAGCCTACGAGCAGTACTTC
CDR3aa: CASSLVGAGAYEQYF

d_gene: TRBD1
v_gene: TRBV4-1
abundance: NA
j_gene: TRBJ2-7
len: 17
CDR3nt: TGCGCCAGCAGCCATGAACCAGGGACAGGGTTTTCCTACGAGCAGTACTTC
CDR3aa: CASSHEPGTGFSYEQYF

d_gene: NA
v_gene: TRBV5-1
abundance: NA
j_gene: TRBJ2-7
len: 14
CDR3nt: TGCGCCAGCAGCCCTAGGTTAGAGGCCTACGAGCAGTACTTC
CDR3aa: CASSPRLEAYEQYF

d_gene: TRBD1
v_gene: TRBV5-8
abundance: NA
j_gene: TRBJ2-5
len: 15
CDR3nt: TGTGCCAGCAGCTTACCCGGGACAGGCCAAGAGACCCAGTACTTC
CDR3aa: CASSLPGTGQETQYF

d_gene: NA
v_gene: TRBV27
abundance: NA
j_gene: TRBJ1-1
len: 17
CDR3nt: TGTGCCAGCAGTTTATCCGGGTTGGGGGGGGTTGACACTGAAGCTTTCTTT
CDR3aa: CASSLSGLGGVDTEAFF

d_gene: NA
v_gene: TRBV4-2
abundance: NA
j_gene: TRBJ1-2
len: 17
CDR3nt: TGTGCCAGCAGCCAAGGGGGTGAGGAGGCGCGCGGCTATGGCTACACCTTC
CDR3aa: CASSQGGEEARGYGYTF

d_gene: TRBD1
v_gene: TRBV27
abundance: NA
j_gene: TRBJ1-6
len: 15
CDR3nt: TGTGCCAGCAGTCCCCGACAGGGTGGGAATTCACCCCTCCACTTT
CDR3aa: CASSPRQGGNSPLHF

d_gene: NA
v_gene: TRBV7-9
abundance: NA
j_gene: TRBJ2-5
len: 13
CDR3nt: TGTGCCAGCAGCCGAACTTTGCAAGAGACCCAGTACTTC
CDR3aa: CASSRTLQETQYF

d_gene: TRBD1
v_gene: TRBV9
abundance: NA
j_gene: TRBJ2-5
len: 15
CDR3nt: TGTGCCAGCAGCGAGCCGGGACAGGGGCAAGAGACCCAGTACTTC
CDR3aa: CASSEPGQGQETQYF

d_gene: NA
v_gene: TRBV14
abundance: NA
j_gene: TRBJ1-4
len: 16
CDR3nt: TGTGCCAGCAGCACCCTTTTACGAGGACTTAATGAAAAACTGTTTTTT
CDR3aa: CASSTLLRGLNEKLFF

d_gene: TRBD2
v_gene: TRBV5-1
abundance: NA
j_gene: TRBJ2-5
len: 17
CDR3nt: TGCGCCAGCAGCTTGGTTTCCTCGGGGAGGGTTCAAGAGACCCAGTACTTC
CDR3aa: CASSLVSSGRVQETQYF

d_gene: TRBD2
v_gene: TRBV7-9
abundance: NA
j_gene: TRBJ2-5
len: 15
CDR3nt: TGTGCCAGCAGCTTAGTACCTAGCGGGGAAGAGACCCAGTACTTC
CDR3aa: CASSLVPSGEETQYF

d_gene: NA
v_gene: TRBV10-3
abundance: NA
j_gene: TRBJ1-2
len: 15
CDR3nt: TGTGTCATCAGTGAGTCCCCGGTTTCGTCCTATGGCTACACCTTC
CDR3aa: CVISESPVSSYGYTF

d_gene: TRBD1
v_gene: TRBV28
abundance: NA
j_gene: TRBJ2-7
len: 15
CDR3nt: TGTGCCAGCAGTGGGACAGGGTCTGAGTCCTACGAGCAGTACTTC
CDR3aa: CASSGTGSESYEQYF

d_gene: NA
v_gene: TRBV14
abundance: NA
j_gene: TRBJ2-7
len: 16
CDR3nt: TGTGCCAGCAGCCAAGAAGGCGGCGCACAGGCCTACGAGCAGTACTTC
CDR3aa: CASSQEGGAQAYEQYF

d_gene: NA
v_gene: TRBV9
abundance: NA
j_gene: TRBJ1-3
len: 17
CDR3nt: TGTGCCAGCAGCGCGCACCGGGCCGGGGTACCTGGAAACACCATATATTTT
CDR3aa: CASSAHRAGVPGNTIYF

d_gene: TRBD2
v_gene: TRBV5-1
abundance: NA
j_gene: TRBJ2-3
len: 16
CDR3nt: TGCGCCAGCAGCTTGGGGCGGGGGACTGGCACAGATACGCAGTATTTT
CDR3aa: CASSLGRGTGTDTQYF

d_gene: TRBD2
v_gene: TRBV7-9
abundance: NA
j_gene: TRBJ2-3
len: 13
CDR3nt: TGTGCCAGCAGCTTGGGGACTACTAATACGCAGTATTTT
CDR3aa: CASSLGTTNTQYF

d_gene: TRBD1
v_gene: TRBV5-6
abundance: NA
j_gene: TRBJ1-5
len: 16
CDR3nt: TGTGCCAGCAGCGCCGGGCCGGACAGGGGAAATCAGCCCCAGCATTTT
CDR3aa: CASSAGPDRGNQPQHF

d_gene: TRBD2
v_gene: TRBV14
abundance: few
j_gene: TRBJ2-1
len: 18
CDR3nt: TGTGCCAGCAGCCAAGGGACTAGCGGGGGGCCGCTCTACAATGAGCAGTTCTTC
CDR3aa: CASSQGTSGGPLYNEQFF

d_gene: NA
v_gene: TRBV5-1
abundance: NA
j_gene: TRBJ2-1
len: 15
CDR3nt: TGCGCCAGCAGCTTGGCAGGGGCCCCCTACAATGAGCAGTTCTTC
CDR3aa: CASSLAGAPYNEQFF

d_gene: NA
v_gene: TRBV29-1
abundance: NA
j_gene: TRBJ2-7
len: 15
CDR3nt: TGCAGCGTCCTGGGCCTGGACAGCCTCTCCTACGAGCAGTACTTC
CDR3aa: CSVLGLDSLSYEQYF

d_gene: NA
v_gene: TRBV9
abundance: NA
j_gene: TRBJ1-6
len: 17
CDR3nt: TGTGCCAGCAGCCACGCCAGCGGGGGCGCGGGTTATTCACCCCTCCACTTT
CDR3aa: CASSHASGGAGYSPLHF

d_gene: NA
v_gene: TRBV27
abundance: NA
j_gene: TRBJ2-5
len: 13
CDR3nt: TGTGCCAGCAGTCACGATCGTCGGGAGACCCAGTACTTC
CDR3aa: CASSHDRRETQYF

d_gene: TRBD1
v_gene: TRBV19
abundance: NA
j_gene: TRBJ1-2
len: 13
CDR3nt: TGTGCCAGTAGTCCGGGACAGATCTATGGCTACACCTTC
CDR3aa: CASSPGQIYGYTF

d_gene: TRBD1
v_gene: TRBV6-1
abundance: NA
j_gene: TRBJ2-7
len: 15
CDR3nt: TGTGCCAGCAGTGGAGTACAGGGGGCCCCCTACGAGCAGTACTTC
CDR3aa: CASSGVQGAPYEQYF

d_gene: TRBD2
v_gene: TRBV6-1
abundance: few
j_gene: TRBJ2-3
len: 14
CDR3nt: TGTGCCAGCTCTGGGCGGGGGGGCTTTGGTACGCAGTATTTT
CDR3aa: CASSGRGGFGTQYF

d_gene: NA
v_gene: TRBV5-6
abundance: NA
j_gene: TRBJ2-5
len: 15
CDR3nt: TGTGCCAGCAGCTTGGTAGGGCGACAGCAAGAGACCCAGTACTTC
CDR3aa: CASSLVGRQQETQYF

d_gene: NA
v_gene: TRBV7-6
abundance: NA
j_gene: TRBJ2-1
len: 15
CDR3nt: TGTGCCAGCACCTTGGGGGGGGCCGCCTACAATGAGCAGTTCTTC
CDR3aa: CASTLGGAAYNEQFF

d_gene: TRBD1
v_gene: TRBV6-6
abundance: NA
j_gene: TRBJ1-1
len: 16
CDR3nt: TGTGCCAGCAGTTACCTGATTTCCGGGACAGGGGGAGAAGCTTTCTTT
CDR3aa: CASSYLISGTGGEAFF

d_gene: NA
v_gene: TRBV7-6
abundance: NA
j_gene: TRBJ1-1
len: 13
CDR3nt: TGTGCCAGCAGCCCCCGGGGGAACACTGAAGCTTTCTTT
CDR3aa: CASSPRGNTEAFF

d_gene: TRBD1
v_gene: TRBV5-4
abundance: NA
j_gene: TRBJ1-2
len: 15
CDR3nt: TGTGCCAGCAGCCTAGGAGGGGGCCAAAACTATGGCTACACCTTC
CDR3aa: CASSLGGGQNYGYTF

d_gene: NA
v_gene: TRBV19
abundance: few
j_gene: TRBJ1-6
len: 13
CDR3nt: TGTGCCAGTAGTATACAGGGGTCCCTACCCCTCCACTTT
CDR3aa: CASSIQGSLPLHF